Listed below are T cell receptor beta chains from one sample, sequenced in a study of cytomegalovirus exposure and HLA in healthy donors. Sequencing was performed with immunoSEQ multiplex PCR; in TCRdb, only in-frame clones are kept and a portion is missing. The sample has about 120,000 clones, 60% to 85% seen once. The sequencing sample was made of PBMCs. Receptors originate from a woman aged 40-49 years in good health and CMV-seropositive. Each CDR3 is given with its conserved first and last residue. The D gene is left open where the match is weak. Size values are once, few and many counts, or a class for expanded clones, and some rows have none.

v_gene,abundance,d_gene,j_gene,CDR3nt,CDR3aa
TRBV15,-,-,TRBJ2-7,TGTGCCACCAGCAGCGGGGGGCTCCCCTACGAGCAGTACTTC,CATSSGGLPYEQYF
TRBV29-1,-,-,TRBJ2-1,TGCAGCGTTGAGAAAGGGGGAGTCAATGAGCAGTTCTTC,CSVEKGGVNEQFF
TRBV30,-,-,TRBJ2-7,TGTGCCTGGAGTCCAGGACACTCCTACGAGCAGTACTTC,CAWSPGHSYEQYF
TRBV9,-,TRBD1,TRBJ1-5,TGTGCCAGCAGCGTAAACAAGGGGGCGCGCAATCAGCCCCAGCATTTT,CASSVNKGARNQPQHF
TRBV5-4,-,TRBD2,TRBJ2-3,TGTGCCAGCAGCTTGCTCGCGGGAGGCCTCACAGATACGCAGTATTTT,CASSLLAGGLTDTQYF
TRBV15,once,-,TRBJ1-2,TGTGCCACCAGCAGAGATCACCCCACTAGGGGCTACACCTTC,CATSRDHPTRGYTF
TRBV4-1,few,-,TRBJ2-7,TGCGCCAGCAGCCCCAATGTCGGTACCTACGAGCAGTACTTC,CASSPNVGTYEQYF
TRBV10-2,-,-,TRBJ2-3,TGCGCCAGCAGTGAGCTTCTGGGGACTAGCACAGATACGCAGTATTTT,CASSELLGTSTDTQYF
TRBV25-1,few,-,TRBJ2-7,TGTGCCAGCAGCGCCCCGGCGGGGCTCTCCTACGAGCAGTACTTC,CASSAPAGLSYEQYF
TRBV5-4,-,TRBD2,TRBJ2-1,TGTGCCAGCAGTTCTGGGGGGGGGAGCTCCTACAATGAGCAGTTCTTC,CASSSGGGSSYNEQFF
TRBV7-8,-,TRBD1,TRBJ1-1,TGTGCCAGCAGCTCCAACCCGGGGACAGGGGGTGAAGCTTTCTTT,CASSSNPGTGGEAFF
TRBV7-9,-,-,TRBJ2-1,TGTGCCAGCAGCTTAGGGGGGGTGCGAGGGACCTACAATGAGCAGTTCTTC,CASSLGGVRGTYNEQFF
TRBV6-1,-,-,TRBJ2-2,TGTGCCAGCAGTGGAATGGTGACTAGTCCCGAGCTGTTTTTT,CASSGMVTSPELFF
TRBV18,-,TRBD1,TRBJ1-2,TGTGCCAGCTCACGAGCTACAGGGGACTATGGCTACACCTTC,CASSRATGDYGYTF
TRBV2,-,TRBD1,TRBJ1-1,TGTGCCAGCAGTGGGACAGGGACTGAAGCTTTCTTT,CASSGTGTEAFF
TRBV10-1,-,TRBD1,TRBJ2-2,TGCGCCAGCAGTGACTCCCGGACAGGGCGGAACGGGGAGCTGTTTTTT,CASSDSRTGRNGELFF
TRBV30,-,-,TRBJ1-4,TGTGCCTGGACAGGGGCGCAGAGAGAAAAACTGTTTTTT,CAWTGAQREKLFF
TRBV16,-,-,TRBJ1-5,TGTGCCAGCAGCCCTTACACGTGGACAGCAGGCAATCAGCCCCAGCATTTT,CASSPYTWTAGNQPQHF
TRBV2,-,-,TRBJ1-2,TGTGCCAGCCGACAGCAGTATGGCTACACCTTC,CASRQQYGYTF
TRBV6-6,-,-,TRBJ1-6,TGTGCCAGCGTTAATGGAGCCGGAGCTTTGGAGCCCCTCCACTTT,CASVNGAGALEPLHF
TRBV9,few,TRBD2,TRBJ2-1,TGTGCCAGCAGCGTAGGGGGACCGGGACTAGCCAATGAGCAGTTCTTC,CASSVGGPGLANEQFF
TRBV5-4,-,-,TRBJ1-1,TGTGCCACCGACCGGGGGGGGCCCCGAGGAGGTACTGAAGCTTTCTTT,CATDRGGPRGGTEAFF
TRBV7-3,-,-,TRBJ2-5,TGTGCCAGCAGCCCTGGAACGGGGTCAGAGACCCAGTACTTC,CASSPGTGSETQYF
TRBV10-2,-,TRBD1,TRBJ2-5,TGCGCCAGCAGTGAGTCGTCCGGGACAGGGGGAGAGCAGTACTTC,CASSESSGTGGEQYF
TRBV10-1,once,-,TRBJ2-3,TGCGCCAGCAGTGCGGGCGGGGCGGGGACAGATACGCAGTATTTT,CASSAGGAGTDTQYF
TRBV6-1,-,TRBD1,TRBJ2-2,TGTGCCAGCAGGGGGGGACAGGGAAGGGCCGGGGAGCTGTTTTTT,CASRGGQGRAGELFF
TRBV18,-,TRBD1,TRBJ2-7,TGTGCCAGCTCCTCCGGGACAGGGGTCTACGAGCAGTACTTC,CASSSGTGVYEQYF
TRBV30,-,-,TRBJ2-3,TGTGCCTGGAGTGTACCTGGGGGCGCGGTAGATACGCAGTATTTT,CAWSVPGGAVDTQYF
TRBV10-3,-,-,TRBJ1-5,TGTGCCATCGGGGGCTGGCCCGCCGGGGCCAATCAGCCCCAGCATTTT,CAIGGWPAGANQPQHF
TRBV7-9,-,-,TRBJ2-1,TGTCCCAGCAGCCCCACTAGCCCCAATGAGCAGTTCTTC,CPSSPTSPNEQFF
TRBV6-5,-,-,TRBJ1-4,TGTGCCAGCAGCCCACCGGGTCCCATGGAAAAACTGTTTTTT,CASSPPGPMEKLFF
TRBV7-2,-,-,TRBJ2-5,TGTGCCAGCAGCTTAGGCCCAGGGAAGGAGACCCAGTACTTC,CASSLGPGKETQYF
TRBV7-2,-,-,TRBJ1-1,TGTGCCAGCAGCTTAGGGGTGGGTGGCGGCACTGAAGCTTTCTTT,CASSLGVGGGTEAFF
TRBV10-3,-,-,TRBJ2-2,TGTGCCATCAGTGAGTCGAGAGGGTTAGGCGGGGAGCTGTTTTTT,CAISESRGLGGELFF
TRBV19,few,TRBD1,TRBJ1-2,TGTGCCAGTAGTGCAAGCCGGGACAGCGTCTATGGCTACACCTTC,CASSASRDSVYGYTF
TRBV5-1,-,-,TRBJ1-2,TGCGCCAGCAGCTTGGTCACGACAGAGACCACAATCAACTATGGCTACACCTTC,CASSLVTTETTINYGYTF